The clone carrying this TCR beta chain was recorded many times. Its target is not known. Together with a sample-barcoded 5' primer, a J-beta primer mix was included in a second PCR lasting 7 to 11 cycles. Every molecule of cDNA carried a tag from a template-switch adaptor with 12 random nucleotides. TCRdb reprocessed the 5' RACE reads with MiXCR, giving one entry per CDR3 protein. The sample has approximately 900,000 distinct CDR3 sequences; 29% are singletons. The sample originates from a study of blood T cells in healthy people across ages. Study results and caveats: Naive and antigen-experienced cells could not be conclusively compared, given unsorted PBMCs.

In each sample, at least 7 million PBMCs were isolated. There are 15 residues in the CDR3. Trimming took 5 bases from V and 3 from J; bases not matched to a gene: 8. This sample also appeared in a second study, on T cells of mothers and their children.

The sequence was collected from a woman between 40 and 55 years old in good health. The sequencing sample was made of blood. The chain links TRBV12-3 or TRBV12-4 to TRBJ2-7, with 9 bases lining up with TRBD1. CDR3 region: CASSETGTGYYEQYF. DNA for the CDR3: TGTGCCAGCAGTGAGACCGGGACAGGGTACTACGAGCAGTACTTC.